The count of the clone carrying this T cell receptor (beta chain) is one. Its antigen is unknown. The data are from a study of a mutant IDH1 vaccine in newly diagnosed glioma. For the study at large: Treated patients had a mean age of roughly 40 years and a roughly 60% male, about 38% female split. Beforehand, treatment had been radiotherapy, temozolomide, or both; the majority received both. Study-level points and caveats: Roughly 93% of patients showed vaccine-induced immune responses across multiple MHC alleles.

The V and J ends lost 2 bases and 0 bases, in that order; junction bases with no gene match: 13. Germline V lookup: CDR1 MGHRA, CDR2 YSYEKL. The CDR3 totals 19 residues. As to time point: baseline, week 1 (first vaccination visit). The treatment here: pre-vaccination baseline after standard-of-care therapy. Patients carried new grade 3 or 4 IDH1-mutant astrocytomas lacking nuclear ATRX. Clones were read by immunoSEQ multiplex PCR, and TCRdb kept only the in-frame ones, dropping some. The sample holds tens of thousands of clones; 82% are singletons and the top ten take roughly a fifth. J is TRBJ2-5 and V is TRBV4-1; the match to TRBD2 covers 9 bases. The receptor comes from a man aged 30 to 39 with glioma. This sample comprised PBMCs, obtained from a glioma patient treated with radiotherapy, temozolomide or both. The CDR3 nucleotides are TGCGCCAGCAGCCAACCTCTCAGGGGCCAGCGGGAGGACCAAGAGACCCAGTACTTC. This codes for CASSQPLRGQREDQETQYF.